The 7 T cell receptor beta chains in this list originate from one sample, sequenced in a study of blood T cell repertoires in COVID-19 (dated by TCRdb to about 2020). Libraries were constructed by the immunoSEQ multiplex PCR assay. What TCRdb holds here is the immuneACCESS table cut down to in-frame rearrangements. Part of the clones is not present; checked against another copy, under half of the missing clones reflect an unresolved V gene, and the others are unexplained. The sample contains 110,000 or so clones, 70% to 90% of them found a single time. The ten largest clones take up 8.4% of the sample. The sample consisted of peripheral blood. These receptors all stem from a woman in her 70s who had recovered from COVID-19.

This rearrangement joins TRBV7-3 to TRBJ2-7, with TRBD2 identical over 10 bases. The CDR3 runs 16 residues. With V trimmed by 5 bases and J by 2 bases, 9 bases remained unmatched. Germline CDR1 is SGHTA and CDR2 is FQGTGA. CDR3: CASSRGVAGGTYEQYF. The DNA for the CDR3 is TGTGCCAGCAGCCGAGGGGTAGCGGGGGGCACCTACGAGCAGTACTTC.

V and J are TRBV7-2 and TRBJ2-3; 9 nucleotides agree with TRBD2. This CDR3 contains 16 residues. Trimming at V came to 3 bases and at J to 5 bases, leaving 9 bases not matched to a gene. CDR1 SGHTA and CDR2 FQGNSA come from the germline V gene. The CDR3: CASSFRTSDGIDTQYF. The DNA of the CDR3 is TGTGCCAGCAGCTTCCGGACTAGCGACGGTATAGATACGCAGTATTTT.

The genes are TRBV2 and TRBJ1-5; 8 positions agree with TRBD1. Trimming cost V 3 bases and J 6 bases; bases outside gene matches: 4. This CDR3 spans 14 amino acids. Germline CDR1 and CDR2: SNHLY and FYNNEI. The CDR3 DNA is TGTGCCAGCAGTGAGGGACAGGACCTTCAGCCCCAGCATTTT. It codes for CASSEGQDLQPQHF. The full variable domain, its missing parts supplied by reference TRBV2 and TRBJ1-5, is EPEVTQTPSHQVTQMGQEVILRCVPISNHLYFYWYRQILGQKVEFLVSFYNNEISEKSEIFDDQFSVERPDGSNFTLKIRSTKLEDSAMYFCASSEGQDLQPQHFGDGTRLSIL.

The CDR3 protein is CAIMLDRIKGNTIYF. In nucleotides, the CDR3 is TGTGCCATAATGCTGGACAGGATTAAGGGAAACACCATATATTTT. V is TRBV10-3 and J is TRBJ1-3, with TRBD1 identical over 7 bases. V gave up 9 bases and J gave up 4 bases; unmatched junction bases: 12. The CDR3 contains 15 residues. Per the germline V gene, CDR1 is ENHRY and CDR2 is SYGVKD.

The chain carries TRBV4-1 and TRBJ2-6; TRBD2 is a possible D gene (5 bases). This CDR3 is built from 16 residues. The germline CDR1 and CDR2 sequences are MGHRA and YSYEKL. Trimming removed 0 bases at V and 0 bases at J, with 6 bases between. In DNA form, the CDR3 reads TGCGCCAGCAGCCAAGATCGGGGCTCTGGGGCCAACGTCCTGACTTTC. Amino acid sequence: CASSQDRGSGANVLTF.

The chain carries TRBV7-2 and TRBJ2-7; tentatively, D is TRBD2 (5 bases). The CDR3 extends over 15 amino acids. Trimming took 2 bases from V and 3 from J, leaving 14 bases between them. Germline V gives CDR1 SGHTA, CDR2 FQGNSA. In nucleotides, the CDR3 is TGTGCCAGCAGCTTACGGTACGGGGAAGGCTACGAGCAGTACTTC. Amino acid sequence: CASSLRYGEGYEQYF.

This clone was seen a single time. The genes are TRBV29-1 and TRBJ1-1; D is possibly TRBD1 (5 bases). The V gene lost 3 bases and the J gene lost 5 bases, with 10 bases spanning the gap. The germline V gene encodes CDR1 SQVTM and CDR2 ANQGSEA. The CDR3 has 12 residues. Here the CDR3 DNA reads TGCAGCGTTGATGGGGCCCGAACTGAAGCTTTCTTT. It translates to CSVDGARTEAFF.